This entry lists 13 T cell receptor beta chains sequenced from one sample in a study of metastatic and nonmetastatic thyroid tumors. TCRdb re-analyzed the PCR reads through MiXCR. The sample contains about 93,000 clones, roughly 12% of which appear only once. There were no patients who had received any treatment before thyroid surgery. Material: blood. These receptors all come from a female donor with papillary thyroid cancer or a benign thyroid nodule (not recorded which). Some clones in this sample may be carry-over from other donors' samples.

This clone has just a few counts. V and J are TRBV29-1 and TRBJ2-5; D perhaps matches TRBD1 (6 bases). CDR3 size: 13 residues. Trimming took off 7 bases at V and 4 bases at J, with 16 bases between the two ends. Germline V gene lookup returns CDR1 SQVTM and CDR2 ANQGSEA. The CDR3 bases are TGCAGCGCCCAAACAGGGTGCGGAGAGACCCAGTACTTC. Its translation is CSAQTGCGETQYF.

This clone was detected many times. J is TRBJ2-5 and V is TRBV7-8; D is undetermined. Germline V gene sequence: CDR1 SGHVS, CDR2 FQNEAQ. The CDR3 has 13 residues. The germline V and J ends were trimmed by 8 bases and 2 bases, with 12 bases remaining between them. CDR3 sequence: CASGTVRQETQYF. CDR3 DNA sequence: TGTGCCAGCGGTACAGTGAGACAAGAGACCCAGTACTTC.

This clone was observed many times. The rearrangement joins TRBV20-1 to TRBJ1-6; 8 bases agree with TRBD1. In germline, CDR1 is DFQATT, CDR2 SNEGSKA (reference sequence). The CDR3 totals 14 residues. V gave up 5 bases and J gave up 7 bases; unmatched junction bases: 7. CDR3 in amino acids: CSARTGPWNSPLHF. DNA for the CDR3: TGCAGTGCTCGGACAGGGCCATGGAATTCACCCCTCCACTTT.

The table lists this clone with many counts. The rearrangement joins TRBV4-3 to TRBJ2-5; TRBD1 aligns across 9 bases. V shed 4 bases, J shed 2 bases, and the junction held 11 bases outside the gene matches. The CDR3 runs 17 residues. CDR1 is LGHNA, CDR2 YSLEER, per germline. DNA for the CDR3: TGCGCCAGCAGCCCTGGCCAGGGGACAGGGACACAAGAGACCCAGTACTTC. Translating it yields CASSPGQGTGTQETQYF.

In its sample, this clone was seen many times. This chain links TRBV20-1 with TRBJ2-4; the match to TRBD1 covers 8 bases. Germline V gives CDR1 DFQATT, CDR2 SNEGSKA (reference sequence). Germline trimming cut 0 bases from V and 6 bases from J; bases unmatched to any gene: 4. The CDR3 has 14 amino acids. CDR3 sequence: CSARDSQGANIQYF. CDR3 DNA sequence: TGCAGTGCTAGAGATTCCCAGGGGGCAAACATTCAGTACTTC.

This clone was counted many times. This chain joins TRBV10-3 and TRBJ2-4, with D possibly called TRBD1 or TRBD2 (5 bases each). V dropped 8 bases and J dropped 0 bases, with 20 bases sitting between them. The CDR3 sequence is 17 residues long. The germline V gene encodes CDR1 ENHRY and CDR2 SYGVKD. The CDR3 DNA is TGTGCCATCTCCCGGGACGAAGGATCGATAGCCAAAAACATTCAGTACTTC. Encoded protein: CAISRDEGSIAKNIQYF.

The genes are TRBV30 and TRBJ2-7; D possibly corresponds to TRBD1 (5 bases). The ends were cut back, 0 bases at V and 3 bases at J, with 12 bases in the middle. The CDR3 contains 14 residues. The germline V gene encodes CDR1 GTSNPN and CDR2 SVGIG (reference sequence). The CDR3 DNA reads TGTGCCTGGAGTGTTAGGGTTAGGGGCTACGAGCAGTACTTC. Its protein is CAWSVRVRGYEQYF.

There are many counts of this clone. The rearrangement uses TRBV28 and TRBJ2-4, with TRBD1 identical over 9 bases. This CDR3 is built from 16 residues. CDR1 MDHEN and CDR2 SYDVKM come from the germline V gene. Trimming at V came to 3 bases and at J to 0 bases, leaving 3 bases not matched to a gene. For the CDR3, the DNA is TGTGCCAGCAGTTTTGGGACAGGGTTAGCCAAAAACATTCAGTACTTC. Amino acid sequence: CASSFGTGLAKNIQYF.

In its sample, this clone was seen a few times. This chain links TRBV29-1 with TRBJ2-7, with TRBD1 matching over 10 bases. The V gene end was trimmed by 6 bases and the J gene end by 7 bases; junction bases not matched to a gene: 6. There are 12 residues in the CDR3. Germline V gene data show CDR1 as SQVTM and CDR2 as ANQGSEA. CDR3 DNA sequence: TGCAGCGTAGAGGGACAGGGGAGTGAGCAGTACTTC. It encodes CSVEGQGSEQYF.

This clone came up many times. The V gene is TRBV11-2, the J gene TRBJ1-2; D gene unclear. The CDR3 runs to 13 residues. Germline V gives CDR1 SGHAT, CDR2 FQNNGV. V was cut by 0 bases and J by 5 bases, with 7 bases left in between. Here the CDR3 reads CASSLDLTYGYTF. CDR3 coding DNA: TGTGCCAGCAGCTTAGATCTGACATATGGCTACACCTTC.

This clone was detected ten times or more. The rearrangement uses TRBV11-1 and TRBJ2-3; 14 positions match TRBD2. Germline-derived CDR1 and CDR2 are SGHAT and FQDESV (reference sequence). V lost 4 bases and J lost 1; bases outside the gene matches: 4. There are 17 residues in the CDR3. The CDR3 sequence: CASSSGTSGSGTDTQYF. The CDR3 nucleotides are TGTGCCAGCAGCTCAGGGACTAGCGGGAGTGGCACAGATACGCAGTATTTT.

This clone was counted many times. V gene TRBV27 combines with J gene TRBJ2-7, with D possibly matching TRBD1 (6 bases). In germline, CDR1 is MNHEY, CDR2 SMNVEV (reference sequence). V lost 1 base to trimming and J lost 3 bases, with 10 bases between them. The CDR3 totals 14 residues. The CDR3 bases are TGTGCCAGCAGTTTATGCAGGGGATTCTACGAGCAGTACTTC. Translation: CASSLCRGFYEQYF.

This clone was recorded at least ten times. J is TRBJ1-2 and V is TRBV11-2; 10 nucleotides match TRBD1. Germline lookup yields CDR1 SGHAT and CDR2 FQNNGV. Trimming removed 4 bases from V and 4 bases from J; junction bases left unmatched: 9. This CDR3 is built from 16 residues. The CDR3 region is CASSYRRQGAGYGYTF. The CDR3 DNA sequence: TGTGCCAGCAGCTATAGAAGACAGGGGGCTGGCTATGGCTACACCTTC.